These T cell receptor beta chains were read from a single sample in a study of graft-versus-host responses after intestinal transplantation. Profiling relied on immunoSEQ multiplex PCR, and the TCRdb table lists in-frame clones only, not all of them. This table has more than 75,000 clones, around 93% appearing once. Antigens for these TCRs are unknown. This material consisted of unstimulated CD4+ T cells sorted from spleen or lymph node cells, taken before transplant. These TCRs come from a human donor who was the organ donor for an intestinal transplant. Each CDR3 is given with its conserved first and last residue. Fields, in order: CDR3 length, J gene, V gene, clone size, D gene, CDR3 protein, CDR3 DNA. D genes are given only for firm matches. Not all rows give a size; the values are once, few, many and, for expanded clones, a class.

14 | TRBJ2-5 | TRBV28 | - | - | CASSLLRGKETQYF | TGTGCCAGCAGTCTTCTTCGGGGGAAAGAGACCCAGTACTTC
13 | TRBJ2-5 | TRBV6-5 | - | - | CASSPSVQETQYF | TGTGCCAGCAGTCCTAGCGTACAAGAGACCCAGTACTTC
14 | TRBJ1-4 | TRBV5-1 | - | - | CASSGGGGNEKLFF | TGCGCCAGCAGCGGAGGGGGGGGTAATGAAAAACTGTTTTTT
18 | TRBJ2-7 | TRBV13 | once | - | CASSLQFIRAGSSEEQYF | TGTGCCAGCAGCTTACAATTTATCCGGGCAGGGTCATCGGAAGAGCAGTACTTC
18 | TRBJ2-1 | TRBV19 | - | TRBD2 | CASSAIRVSGTLNNEQFF | TGTGCCAGTAGTGCCATTAGGGTTAGCGGGACCCTTAACAATGAGCAGTTCTTC
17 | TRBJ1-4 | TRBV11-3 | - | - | CASSREQAGATNEKLFF | TGTGCCAGCAGCCGCGAACAAGCAGGTGCAACTAATGAAAAACTGTTTTTT
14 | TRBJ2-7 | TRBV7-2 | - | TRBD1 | CASTPRTGKGEQYF | TGTGCCAGCACCCCAAGGACAGGGAAGGGCGAGCAGTACTTC
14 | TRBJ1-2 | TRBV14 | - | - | CASSRKYTSTSYTF | TGTGCCAGCAGCCGAAAGTACACCTCAACCAGCTACACCTTC
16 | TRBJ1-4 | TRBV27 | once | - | CASSPVAGGTIEKLFF | TGTGCCAGCAGTCCCGTCGCGGGGGGCACGATAGAAAAACTGTTTTTT
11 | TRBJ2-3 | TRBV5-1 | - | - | CASSGSDTQYF | TGCGCCAGCAGCGGGAGTGATACGCAGTATTTT